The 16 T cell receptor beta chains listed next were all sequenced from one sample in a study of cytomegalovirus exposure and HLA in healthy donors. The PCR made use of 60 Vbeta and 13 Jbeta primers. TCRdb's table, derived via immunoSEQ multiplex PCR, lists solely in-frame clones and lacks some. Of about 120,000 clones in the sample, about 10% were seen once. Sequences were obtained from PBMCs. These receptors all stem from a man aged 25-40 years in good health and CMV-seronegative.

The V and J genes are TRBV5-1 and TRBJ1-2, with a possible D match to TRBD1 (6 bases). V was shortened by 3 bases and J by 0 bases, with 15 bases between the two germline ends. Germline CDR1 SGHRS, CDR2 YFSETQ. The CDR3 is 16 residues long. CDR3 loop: CASSSFAGQPNYGYTF. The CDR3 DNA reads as TGCGCCAGCAGCTCTTTTGCCGGACAGCCTAACTATGGCTACACCTTC.

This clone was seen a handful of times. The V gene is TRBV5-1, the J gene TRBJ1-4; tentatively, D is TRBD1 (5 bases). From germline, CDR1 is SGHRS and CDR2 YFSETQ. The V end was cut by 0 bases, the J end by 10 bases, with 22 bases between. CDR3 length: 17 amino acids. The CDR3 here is CASSLAGIDSLIGKLFF. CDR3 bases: TGCGCCAGCAGCTTGGCCGGTATAGACAGTTTAATAGGAAAACTGTTTTTT.

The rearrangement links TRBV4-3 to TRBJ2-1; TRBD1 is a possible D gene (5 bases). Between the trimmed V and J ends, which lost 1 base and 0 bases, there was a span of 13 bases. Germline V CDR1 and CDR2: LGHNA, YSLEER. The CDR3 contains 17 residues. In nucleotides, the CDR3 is TGCGCCAGCAGCCAAGCAGCAGGGTCGAGCTCCTACAATGAGCAGTTCTTC. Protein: CASSQAAGSSSYNEQFF.

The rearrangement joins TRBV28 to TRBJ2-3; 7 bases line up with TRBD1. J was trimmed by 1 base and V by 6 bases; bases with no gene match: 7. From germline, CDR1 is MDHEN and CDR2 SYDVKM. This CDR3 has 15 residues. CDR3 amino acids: CASSTYGTGTDTQYF. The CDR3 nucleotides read TGTGCCAGCAGCACTTACGGGACAGGCACAGATACGCAGTATTTT.

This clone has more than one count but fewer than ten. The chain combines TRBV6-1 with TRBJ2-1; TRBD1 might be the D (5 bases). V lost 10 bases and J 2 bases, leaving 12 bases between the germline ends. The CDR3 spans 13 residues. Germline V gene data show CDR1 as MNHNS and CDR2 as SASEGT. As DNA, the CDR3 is TGTGCCATCCTGACAGACCCCTACAATGAGCAGTTCTTC. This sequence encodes CAILTDPYNEQFF.

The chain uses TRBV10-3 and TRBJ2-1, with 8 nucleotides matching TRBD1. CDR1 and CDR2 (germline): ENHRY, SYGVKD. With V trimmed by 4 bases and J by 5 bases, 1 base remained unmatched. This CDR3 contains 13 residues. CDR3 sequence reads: CAISGQGNNEQFF. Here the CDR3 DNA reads TGTGCCATCAGTGGACAGGGGAACAATGAGCAGTTCTTC.

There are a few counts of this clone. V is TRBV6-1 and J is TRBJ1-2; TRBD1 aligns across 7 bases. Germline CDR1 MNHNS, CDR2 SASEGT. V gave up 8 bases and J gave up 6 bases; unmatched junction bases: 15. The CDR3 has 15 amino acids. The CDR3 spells CASRGTFQGVNGYTF. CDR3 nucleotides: TGTGCCAGCCGGGGAACCTTCCAGGGGGTAAATGGCTACACCTTC.

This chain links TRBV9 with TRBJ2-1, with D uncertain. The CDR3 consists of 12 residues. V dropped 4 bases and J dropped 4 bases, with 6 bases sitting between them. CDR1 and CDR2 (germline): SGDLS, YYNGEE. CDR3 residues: CASSTAYNEQFF. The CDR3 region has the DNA TGTGCCAGCAGCACCGCGTACAATGAGCAGTTCTTC.

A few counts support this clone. CDR3 in amino acids: CASSSRTSGISTDTQYF. The DNA of the CDR3 is TGTGCCAGTAGTTCCAGGACTAGCGGGATTAGCACAGATACGCAGTATTTT. The rearrangement links TRBV19 to TRBJ2-3; TRBD2 matches 12 bases. Trimming removed 5 bases from V and 0 bases from J; junction bases left unmatched: 6. CDR3 length: 17 amino acids. The germline V gene has CDR1 LNHDA and CDR2 SQIVND (reference sequence).

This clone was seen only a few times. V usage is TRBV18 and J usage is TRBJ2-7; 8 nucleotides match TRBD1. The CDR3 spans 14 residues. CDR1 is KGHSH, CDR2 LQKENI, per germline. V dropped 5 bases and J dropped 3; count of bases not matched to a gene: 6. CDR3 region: CASSITGGNYEQYF. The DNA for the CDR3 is TGTGCCAGCTCAATAACAGGGGGGAACTACGAGCAGTACTTC.

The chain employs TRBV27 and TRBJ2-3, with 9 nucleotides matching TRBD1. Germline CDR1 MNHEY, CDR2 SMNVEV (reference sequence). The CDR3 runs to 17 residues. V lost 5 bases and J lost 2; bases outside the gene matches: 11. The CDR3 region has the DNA TGTGCCAGCAGTGACCTCCCACAGGGGGCCTACACAGATACGCAGTATTTT. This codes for CASSDLPQGAYTDTQYF.

The CDR3 region has the DNA TGTGCCAGCAGCGTATCGTGGGGGGGGACTTACGAGCAGTACTTC. Its protein is CASSVSWGGTYEQYF. The chain recombines TRBV9 with TRBJ2-7; TRBD2 matches at 7 bases. The CDR3 spans 15 residues. The germline gives CDR1 SGDLS, CDR2 YYNGEE. Trimming removed 1 base from V and 4 bases from J; junction bases left unmatched: 8.

CDR3 protein: CASSGLAVGETQYF. Here the CDR3 DNA reads TGTGCCAGCAGCGGACTAGCGGTTGGAGAGACCCAGTACTTC. V gene TRBV2 combines with J gene TRBJ2-5, with 10 nucleotides matching TRBD2. V was clipped by 6 bases and J by 4 bases; unmatched bases: 5. CDR1 SNHLY and CDR2 FYNNEI come from the germline V gene. This CDR3 has 14 residues.

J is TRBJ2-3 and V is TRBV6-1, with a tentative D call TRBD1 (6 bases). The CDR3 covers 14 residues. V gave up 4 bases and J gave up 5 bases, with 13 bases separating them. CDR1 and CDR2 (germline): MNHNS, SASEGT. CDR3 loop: CASSGAGVGDTQYF. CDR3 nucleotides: TGTGCCAGCAGTGGGGCAGGGGTCGGAGATACGCAGTATTTT.

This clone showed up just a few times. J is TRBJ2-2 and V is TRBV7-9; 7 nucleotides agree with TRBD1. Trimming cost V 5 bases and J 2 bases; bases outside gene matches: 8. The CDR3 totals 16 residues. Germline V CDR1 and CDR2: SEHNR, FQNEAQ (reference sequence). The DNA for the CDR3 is TGTGCCAGCAGCCCTGGGGGACAGACAAACACCGGGGAGCTGTTTTTT. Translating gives CASSPGGQTNTGELFF.

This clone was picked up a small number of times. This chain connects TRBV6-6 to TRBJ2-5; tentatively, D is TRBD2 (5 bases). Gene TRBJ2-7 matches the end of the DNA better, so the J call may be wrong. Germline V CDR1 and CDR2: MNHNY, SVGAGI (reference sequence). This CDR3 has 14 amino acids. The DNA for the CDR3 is TGTGCCAGCAGGGCGATCCGGGACTCCTACGAGCAGTACTTC. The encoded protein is CASRAIRDSYEQYF.